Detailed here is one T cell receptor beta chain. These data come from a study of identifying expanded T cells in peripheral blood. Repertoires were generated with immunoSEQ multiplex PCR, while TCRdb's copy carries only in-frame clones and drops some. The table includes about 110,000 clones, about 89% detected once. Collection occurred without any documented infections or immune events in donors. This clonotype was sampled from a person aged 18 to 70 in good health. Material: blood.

The CDR3 coding sequence is TGTGCCAGCAGCGTAAATAATTCACCCCTCCACTTT. Translation gives CASSVNNSPLHF. The chain employs TRBV7-2 and TRBJ1-6; no reliable D call. The V gene's germline CDR1 is SGHTA and CDR2 FQGNSA. V was cut by 5 bases and J by 5 bases, with 4 bases left in between. This CDR3 is built from 12 residues.